Ten or more counts support the clone carrying this TCR beta chain. Lactation, pregnancy, other autoimmune disease or uncontrolled infection led to exclusion of patients. For the diagnoses, clinical symptoms, serum thyroxine and TRAb, thyroid ultrasound and orbital computed tomography were used. The investigators amplified TCR beta CDR3 regions from RNA transcripts. The HTBI set primed first-round TCR CDR3 RT-PCR. TCRdb re-derived calls from the multiplex PCR reads in MiXCR, one entry per CDR3 protein. This sample has 490,000 or so distinct CDR3 sequences; about 20% occur once, and the top ten carry under 55%. V was trimmed by 3 bases and J by 4 bases, leaving 10 bases between them. This CDR3 has 14 residues. Germline loops: CDR1 SNHLY, CDR2 FYNNEI. This record comes from a study of T cells in Graves' hyperthyroidism and ophthalmopathy.

This TCR derives from a woman aged 70 to 79 with Graves' ophthalmopathy. The rearrangement links TRBV2 to TRBJ1-5; TRBD1 might be the D (5 bases). Sequencing was carried out using blood. CDR3 bases: TGTGCCAGCAGTGACGGGGCGCGAAATCAGCCCCAGCATTTT. Translated: CASSDGARNQPQHF.